This section outlines one T cell receptor beta chain sequence together with its context. The CDR3 loop spans 14 amino acids. Germline CDR1 MNHEY, CDR2 SMNVEV (reference sequence). V trimming: 2 bases; J trimming: 5 bases; junction bases outside the gene matches: 4. The sample originates from a study of blood T cell repertoires in COVID-19. Study details: Acute and convalescent COVID-19 samples came from the United States, Italy and Spain.

Some clones are missing from TCRdb's copy, which holds only in-frame ones; the method was immunoSEQ multiplex PCR. This table holds 90,000 to 110,000 clones, about four fifths found once. The V and J genes are TRBV27 and TRBJ1-2; TRBD1 matches at 8 bases. Sequences were obtained from peripheral blood. This receptor was taken from a woman aged 80 or over with acute or convalescent COVID-19. CDR3 amino acids: CASSLIGQGYGYTF. CDR3 nucleotide sequence: TGTGCCAGCAGTTTAATTGGACAGGGATATGGCTACACCTTC.